This T cell receptor (beta chain) comes out of a study of blood T cell repertoires in COVID-19. About the study: T cells, B-cell-depleted T cells, or PBMCs supplied cDNA or gDNA.

Sequencing used immunoSEQ multiplex PCR; TCRdb keeps in-frame clones, though not all of them. The repertoire consists of roughly 220,000 clones, with roughly 80% occurring once and the leading ten covering approximately 1.3%. The count of this clone is one. This TCR was recovered from a woman between 40 and 50 years old with acute COVID-19. Sequencing was carried out using PBMCs or T cells enriched from blood (not recorded which).

CDR3 residues: CASSLQQGTGNTEAFF. The CDR3, as DNA: TGTGCCAGCAGCCTACAGCAGGGGACAGGGAACACTGAAGCTTTCTTT. The rearrangement links TRBV7-9 to TRBJ1-1, with 8 bases matching TRBD1. This CDR3 spans 16 amino acids. V gave up 5 bases and J gave up 1 base; unmatched junction bases: 9. Germline V CDR1 and CDR2: SEHNR, FQNEAQ (reference sequence).